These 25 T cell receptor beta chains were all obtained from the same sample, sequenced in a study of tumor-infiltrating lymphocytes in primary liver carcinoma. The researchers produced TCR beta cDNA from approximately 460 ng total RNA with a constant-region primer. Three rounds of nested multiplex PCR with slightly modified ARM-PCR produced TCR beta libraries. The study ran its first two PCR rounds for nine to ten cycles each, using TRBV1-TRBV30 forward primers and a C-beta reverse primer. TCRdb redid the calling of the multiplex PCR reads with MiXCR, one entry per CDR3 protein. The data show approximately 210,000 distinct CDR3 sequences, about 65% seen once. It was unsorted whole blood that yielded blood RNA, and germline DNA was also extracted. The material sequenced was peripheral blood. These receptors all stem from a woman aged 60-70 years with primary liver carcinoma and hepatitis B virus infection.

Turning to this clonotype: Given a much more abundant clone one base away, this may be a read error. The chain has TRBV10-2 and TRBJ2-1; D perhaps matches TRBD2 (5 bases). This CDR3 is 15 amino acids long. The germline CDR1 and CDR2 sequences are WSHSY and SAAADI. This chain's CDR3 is CASRPLDLTYKEQFF. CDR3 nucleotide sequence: TGCGCCAGCAGACCTTTGGACTTAACCTACAAAGAGCAGTTCTTC.

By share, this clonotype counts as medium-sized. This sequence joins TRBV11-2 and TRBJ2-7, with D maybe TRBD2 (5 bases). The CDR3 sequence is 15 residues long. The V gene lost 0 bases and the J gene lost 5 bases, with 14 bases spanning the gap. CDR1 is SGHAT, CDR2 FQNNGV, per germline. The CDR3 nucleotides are TGTGCCAGCAGCTTAGATTTGGCCGGGGTCCACGAGCAGTACTTC. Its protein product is CASSLDLAGVHEQYF.

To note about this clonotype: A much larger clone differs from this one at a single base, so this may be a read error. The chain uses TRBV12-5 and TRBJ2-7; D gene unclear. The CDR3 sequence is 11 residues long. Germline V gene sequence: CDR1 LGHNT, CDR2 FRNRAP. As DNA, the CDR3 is TGTGCTAGTGGTTTTTTGGACGAGCACTACTTC. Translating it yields CASGFLDEHYF.

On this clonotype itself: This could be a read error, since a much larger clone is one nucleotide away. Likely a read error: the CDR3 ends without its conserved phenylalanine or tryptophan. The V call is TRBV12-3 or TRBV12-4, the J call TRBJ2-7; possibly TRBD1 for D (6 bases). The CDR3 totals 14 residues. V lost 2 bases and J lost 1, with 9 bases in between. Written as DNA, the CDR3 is TGTGCCAGCAGTTTATCTGGACAGTCCTACGAGCAGTACTTA. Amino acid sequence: CASSLSGQSYEQYL.

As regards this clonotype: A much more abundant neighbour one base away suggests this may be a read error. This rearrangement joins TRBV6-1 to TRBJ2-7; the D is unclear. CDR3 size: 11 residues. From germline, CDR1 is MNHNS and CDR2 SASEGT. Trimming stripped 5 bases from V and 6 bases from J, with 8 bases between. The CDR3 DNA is TGTGCCAGCAGTAAAGGTTTCGAGCAGTACTTC. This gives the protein CASSKGFEQYF.

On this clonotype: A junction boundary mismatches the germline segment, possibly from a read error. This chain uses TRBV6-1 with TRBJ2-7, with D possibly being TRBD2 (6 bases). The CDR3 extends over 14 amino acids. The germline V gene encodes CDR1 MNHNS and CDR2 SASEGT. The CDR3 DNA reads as TGTGCCGGCAGCCAGAGACTACTAGCCTACGAGCAGCACTTC. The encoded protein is CAGSQRLLAYEQHF.

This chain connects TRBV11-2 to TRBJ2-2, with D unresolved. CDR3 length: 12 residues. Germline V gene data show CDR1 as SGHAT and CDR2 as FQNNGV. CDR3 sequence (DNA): TGTGTCAGTAGCTTAGTGGCCGGGGAGCTGTTTTTT. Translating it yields CVSSLVAGELFF. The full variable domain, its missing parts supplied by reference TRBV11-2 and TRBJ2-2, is EAGVAQSPRYKIIEKRQSVAFWCNPISGHATLYWYQQILGQGPKLLIQFQNNGVVDDSQLPKDRFSAERLKGVDSTLKIQPAKLEDSAVYLCVSSLVAGELFFGEGSRLTVL.

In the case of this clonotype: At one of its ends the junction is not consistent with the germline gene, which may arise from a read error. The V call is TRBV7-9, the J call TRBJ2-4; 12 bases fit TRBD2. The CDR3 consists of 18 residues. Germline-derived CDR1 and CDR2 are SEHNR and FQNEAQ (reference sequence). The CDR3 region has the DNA TGTGCCAGCAGCGGATCTAGCGGGAGGGCCGTTGCCAAAAACACTCAGTACTTC. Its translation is CASSGSSGRAVAKNTQYF.

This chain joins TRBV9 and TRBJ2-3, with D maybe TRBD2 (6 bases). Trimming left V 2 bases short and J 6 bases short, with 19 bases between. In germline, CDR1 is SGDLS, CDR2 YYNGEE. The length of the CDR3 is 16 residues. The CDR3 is CASSVEGGLPPDTQYF. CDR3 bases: TGTGCCAGCAGCGTCGAGGGAGGCCTTCCGCCGGATACGCAGTATTTT. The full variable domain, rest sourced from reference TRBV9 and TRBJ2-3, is DSGVTQTPKHLITATGQRVTLRCSPRSGDLSVYWYQQSLDQGLQFLIQYYNGEERAKGNILERFSAQQFPDLHSELNLSSLELGDSALYFCASSVEGGLPPDTQYFGPGTRLTVL.

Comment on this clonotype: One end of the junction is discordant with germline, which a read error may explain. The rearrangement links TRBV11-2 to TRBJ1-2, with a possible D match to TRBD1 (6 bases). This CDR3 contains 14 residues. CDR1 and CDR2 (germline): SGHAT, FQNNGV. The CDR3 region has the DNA TGTGCCAACAGTAAAGGGCAGGGGAACTATGGCTACGCCTTC. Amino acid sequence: CANSKGQGNYGYAF.

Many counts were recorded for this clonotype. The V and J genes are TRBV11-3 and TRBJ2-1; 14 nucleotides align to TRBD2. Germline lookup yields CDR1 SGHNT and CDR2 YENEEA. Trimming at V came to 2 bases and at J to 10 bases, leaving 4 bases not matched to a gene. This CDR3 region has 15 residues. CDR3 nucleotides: TGTGCCAGCAGCTTATCCCGGACTAGCGGGGGGGAGCAGTTCTTC. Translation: CASSLSRTSGGEQFF.

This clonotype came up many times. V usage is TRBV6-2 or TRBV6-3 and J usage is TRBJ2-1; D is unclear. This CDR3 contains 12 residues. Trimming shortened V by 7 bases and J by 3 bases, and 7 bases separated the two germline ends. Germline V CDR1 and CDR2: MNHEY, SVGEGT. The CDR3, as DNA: TGTGCCAGCAAGGACGGCTACAATGAGCAGTTCTTC. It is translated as CASKDGYNEQFF.

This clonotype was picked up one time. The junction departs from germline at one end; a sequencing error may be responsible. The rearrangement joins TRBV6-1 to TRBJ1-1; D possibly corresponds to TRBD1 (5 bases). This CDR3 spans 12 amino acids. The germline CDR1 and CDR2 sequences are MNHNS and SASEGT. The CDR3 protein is CASSEGPSKGFF. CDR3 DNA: TGTGCCAGCAGTGAGGGGCCGAGCAAAGGTTTCTTC.

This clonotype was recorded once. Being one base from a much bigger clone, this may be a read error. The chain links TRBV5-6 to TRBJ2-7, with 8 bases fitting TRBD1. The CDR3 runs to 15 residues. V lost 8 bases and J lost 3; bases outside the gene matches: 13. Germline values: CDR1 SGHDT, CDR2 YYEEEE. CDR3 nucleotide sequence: TGTGCCAGAAGCATCGGGACAGGAGGCGACTACGAGCAGTACTTC. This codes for CARSIGTGGDYEQYF. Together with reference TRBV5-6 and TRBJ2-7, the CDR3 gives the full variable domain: DAGVTQSPTHLIKTRGQQVTLRCSPKSGHDTVSWYQQALGQGPQFIFQYYEEEERQRGNFPDRFSGHQFPNYSSELNVNALLLGDSALYLCARSIGTGGDYEQYFGPGTRLTVT.

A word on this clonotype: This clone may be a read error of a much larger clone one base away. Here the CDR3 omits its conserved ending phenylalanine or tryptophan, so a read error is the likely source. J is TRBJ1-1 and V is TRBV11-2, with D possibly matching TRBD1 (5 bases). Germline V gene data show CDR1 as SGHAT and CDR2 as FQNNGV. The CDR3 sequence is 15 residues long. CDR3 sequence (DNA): TGTGCCAGCGGCTTAGTTTTAGGGGCGACCACTGAAGCTTTCATT. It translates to CASGLVLGATTEAFI.

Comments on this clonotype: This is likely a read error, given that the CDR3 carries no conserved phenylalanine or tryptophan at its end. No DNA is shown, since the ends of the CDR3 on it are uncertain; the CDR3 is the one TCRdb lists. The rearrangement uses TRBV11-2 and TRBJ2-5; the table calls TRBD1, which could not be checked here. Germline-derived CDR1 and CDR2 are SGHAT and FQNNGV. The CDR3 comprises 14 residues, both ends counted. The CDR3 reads CASSLEGQAGGQNL.

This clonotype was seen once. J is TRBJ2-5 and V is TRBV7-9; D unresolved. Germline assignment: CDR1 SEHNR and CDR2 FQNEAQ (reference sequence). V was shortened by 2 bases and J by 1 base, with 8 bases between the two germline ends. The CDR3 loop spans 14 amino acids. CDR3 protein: CASSLKALQETQYF. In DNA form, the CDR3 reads TGTGCCAGCAGCTTAAAAGCGCTCCAAGAGACCCAGTACTTC.

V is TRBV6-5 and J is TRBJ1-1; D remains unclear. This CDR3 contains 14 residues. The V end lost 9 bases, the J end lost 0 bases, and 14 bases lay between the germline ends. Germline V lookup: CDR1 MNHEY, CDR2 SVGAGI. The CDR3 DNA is TGTGCCAGTAGTCTGGAGAGGGTGAACACTGAAGCTTTCTTT. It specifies CASSLERVNTEAFF.

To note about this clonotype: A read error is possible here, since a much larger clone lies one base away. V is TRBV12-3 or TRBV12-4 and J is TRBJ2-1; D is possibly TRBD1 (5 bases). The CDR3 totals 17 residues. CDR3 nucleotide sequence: TGTGCCAGCAGTACGCGTCGACAGCCTACCTCCTACAATGAGCAGCTCTTC. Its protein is CASSTRRQPTSYNEQLF.

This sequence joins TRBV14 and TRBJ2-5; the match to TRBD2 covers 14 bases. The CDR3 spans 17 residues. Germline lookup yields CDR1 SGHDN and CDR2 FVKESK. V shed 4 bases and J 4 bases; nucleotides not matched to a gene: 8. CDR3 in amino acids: CASSPRLAGGLRETQYF. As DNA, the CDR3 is TGTGCCAGCAGCCCTAGACTAGCGGGAGGGCTTAGAGAGACCCAGTACTTC.

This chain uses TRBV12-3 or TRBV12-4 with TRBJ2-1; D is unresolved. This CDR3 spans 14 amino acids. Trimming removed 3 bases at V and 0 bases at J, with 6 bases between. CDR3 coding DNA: TGTGCCAGCAGTTTCTGGGACTCCTACAATGAGCAGTTCTTC. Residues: CASSFWDSYNEQFF.

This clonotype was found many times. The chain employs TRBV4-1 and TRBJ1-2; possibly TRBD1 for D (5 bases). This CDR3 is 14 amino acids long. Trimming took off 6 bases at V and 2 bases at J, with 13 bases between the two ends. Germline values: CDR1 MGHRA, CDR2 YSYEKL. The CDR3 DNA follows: TGCGCCAGCAGACGCGACGACAGAAACTATGGCTACACCTTC. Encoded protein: CASRRDDRNYGYTF.

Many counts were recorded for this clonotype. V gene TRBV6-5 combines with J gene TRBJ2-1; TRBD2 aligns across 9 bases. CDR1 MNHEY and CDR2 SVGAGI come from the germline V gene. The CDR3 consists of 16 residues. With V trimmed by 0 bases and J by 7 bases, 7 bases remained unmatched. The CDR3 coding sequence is TGTGCCAGCAGTTACTCGGGCGGGAGGGCCAATAATGAGCAGTTCTTC. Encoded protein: CASSYSGGRANNEQFF.

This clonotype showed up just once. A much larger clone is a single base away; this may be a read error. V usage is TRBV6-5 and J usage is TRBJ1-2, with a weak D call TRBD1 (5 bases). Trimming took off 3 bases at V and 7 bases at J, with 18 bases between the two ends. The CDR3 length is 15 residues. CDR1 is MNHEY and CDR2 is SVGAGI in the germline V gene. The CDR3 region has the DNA TGTGCCAGCAGTTATCAACCGGGGCGGGTCGGTGGCTACACCTTC. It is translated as CASSYQPGRVGGYTF.

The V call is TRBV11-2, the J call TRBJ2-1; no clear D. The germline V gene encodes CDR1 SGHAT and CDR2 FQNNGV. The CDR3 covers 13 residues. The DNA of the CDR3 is TGTGACAGTAGCTTAGGCAGCTACAATGAGCAGTTCTTC. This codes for CDSSLGSYNEQFF.